This T cell receptor (beta chain) was retrieved from a study of high-grade serous ovarian cancer treatment subgroups. Study in general: Samples averaged approximately 15,000 reads and several thousand unique TCR beta rearrangements.

General study results and limits: Different patients shared almost no repertoire; same-patient tumors shared about 0.1 to 0.8. These tumor repertoires lack spatial information from bulk sequencing. TCR relatedness rose with neoantigen level and trended with mutation load.

V was shortened by 2 bases and J by 3 bases, with 16 bases between the two germline ends. Looked up from germline, CDR1 is MNHNY and CDR2 is SVGAGI (reference sequence). The CDR3 is made up of 16 amino acids. Tumor tissue was taken before any definitive surgery or chemotherapy was given. This clone was picked up a small number of times. The antigen is unknown. Assay: immunoSEQ multiplex PCR; the TCRdb copy retains only in-frame clones and omits some. This sample has about 4,400 clones; more than 65% occur once, and the top ten carry over 9.5%. The genes are TRBV6-6 and TRBJ1-2; tentatively, D is TRBD1 (5 bases). The sequence came from a human donor with high-grade serous ovarian cancer. Sequencing was performed on tumor tissue. Written as DNA, the CDR3 is TGTGCCAGCAGTTACCTTGACAGTTTGACTGACTATGGCTACACCTTC. Translating it yields CASSYLDSLTDYGYTF.